The next 19 T cell receptor beta chains were all read from a single sample in a study of B cell selection in AIRE deficiency. CD4+CD127+ cells were sorted as the conventional CD4 T cells. Clones were sequenced by immunoSEQ multiplex PCR, and TCRdb holds only the in-frame ones, with some missing. This sample has about 24,000 clones; 90% to 96% occur once, and the top ten carry approximately 0.2%. The sequencing sample was made of CD4+CD127+ conventional T cells sorted from PBMCs. Source of these receptors: a human donor in good health.

The V call is TRBV6-5, the J call TRBJ1-2; no clear D gene. Germline CDR1 MNHEY, CDR2 SVGAGI. V gave up 2 bases and J gave up 4 bases, with 8 bases separating them. The CDR3 is 13 residues long. In nucleotides, the CDR3 is TGTGCCAGCAGTTACAGGGTCCTCTATGGCTACACCTTC. The encoded protein is CASSYRVLYGYTF.

This clone has a single count. The chain recombines TRBV5-1 with TRBJ1-4, with 7 bases that match TRBD1. CDR1 and CDR2 (germline): SGHRS, YFSETQ. Trimming took 2 bases from V and 8 from J; bases not matched to a gene: 15. This CDR3 has 17 residues. The CDR3 here is CASSFGTEDFGVEKLFF. Here the CDR3 DNA reads TGCGCCAGCAGCTTCGGGACAGAGGATTTTGGGGTAGAAAAACTGTTTTTT.

The rearrangement joins TRBV5-5 to TRBJ2-1, with D hard to call. V was pared by 0 bases and J by 7 bases, with 8 bases between. The germline gives CDR1 SGHKS, CDR2 YYEKEE (reference sequence). The CDR3 consists of 13 residues. CDR3 sequence reads: CASSLELWNEQFF. The CDR3, as DNA: TGTGCCAGCAGCTTGGAGCTTTGGAATGAGCAGTTCTTC.

The CDR3 protein is CAISPGLSKTTDTQYF. The CDR3 DNA sequence: TGTGCCATCAGCCCCGGACTGTCAAAGACCACAGATACGCAGTATTTT. This chain joins TRBV10-3 and TRBJ2-3; D might be TRBD2 (5 bases). The length of the CDR3 is 16 residues. In germline, CDR1 is ENHRY, CDR2 SYGVKD. V lost 6 bases and J lost 2, with 18 bases in between.

The chain recombines TRBV9 with TRBJ2-5; 9 bases line up with TRBD1. The germline V gene has CDR1 SGDLS and CDR2 YYNGEE. The CDR3 is 16 residues long. J lost 1 base, V lost 7 bases, and 11 bases had no gene match. In DNA, the CDR3 is TGTGCCAGCTCCTCTACAGGGGGCCGGGCCCAAGAGACCCAGTACTTC. It encodes CASSSTGGRAQETQYF.

The rearrangement uses TRBV6-1 and TRBJ2-7; 9 nucleotides match TRBD1. V lost 2 bases, J lost 5 bases, and 7 bases stayed unmatched. The CDR3 has 15 residues. CDR1 MNHNS and CDR2 SASEGT come from the germline V gene. The CDR3 DNA sequence: TGTGCCAGCAGTGAAAGGGGACAGGGTAGGCACGAGCAGTACTTC. Encoded protein: CASSERGQGRHEQYF.

The V and J genes are TRBV21-1 and TRBJ2-1. TRBV21-1 constitutes a pseudogene. The CDR3 is 15 residues long. The CDR3 reads CASSKSRAFGNEQFF. The CDR3 DNA is TGTGCCAGCAGCAAATCTAGGGCCTTCGGCAATGAGCAGTTCTTC.

This clone has just one count. The gene calls are TRBV30 and TRBJ1-3; D unresolved. The V and J ends lost 1 base and 0 bases respectively, with 7 bases between them. CDR3 length: 14 residues. Germline V gene sequence: CDR1 GTSNPN, CDR2 SVGIG (reference sequence). The CDR3, as DNA: TGTGCCTGGAGTGGAAGTTACTCTGGAAACACCATATATTTT. Protein product: CAWSGSYSGNTIYF.

The V call is TRBV7-9, the J call TRBJ1-2, with TRBD1 identical over 7 bases. The CDR3 has 15 residues. Germline V gene lookup returns CDR1 SEHNR and CDR2 FQNEAQ (reference sequence). J gave up 6 bases and V 0 bases, and 7 bases lay outside the gene matches. CDR3 bases: TGTGCCAGCAGCTTAGCGCGGATAGGGGGCGATGGCTACACCTTC. Translating gives CASSLARIGGDGYTF.

The genes are TRBV5-1 and TRBJ1-3; D remains unclear. The CDR3 consists of 16 residues. V lost 1 base, J lost 0 bases, and 11 bases lay in between. Germline V gene data show CDR1 as SGHRS and CDR2 as YFSETQ. The CDR3, as DNA: TGCGCCAGCAGCTTGCGACCGTCGGGCTCTGGAAACACCATATATTTT. Its protein is CASSLRPSGSGNTIYF.

The chain links TRBV7-9 to TRBJ1-2; tentatively, D is TRBD1 (5 bases). CDR3 length equals 14 residues. The germline V gene encodes CDR1 SEHNR and CDR2 FQNEAQ (reference sequence). V lost 5 bases and J 8 bases, leaving 18 bases between the germline ends. CDR3 region: CASSQNKGRDGYTF. The CDR3, as DNA: TGTGCCAGCAGCCAGAACAAGGGACGGGACGGCTACACCTTC.

This clone was observed a few times. The J gene is TRBJ1-2, the V gene TRBV7-9, with a weak D call TRBD1 (5 bases). The CDR3 is 15 amino acids. Per the germline V gene, CDR1 is SEHNR and CDR2 is FQNEAQ (reference sequence). Trimming pared 1 base from V and 0 bases from J, leaving 9 bases between. CDR3 region: CASSLVQGANYGYTF. The CDR3 nucleotides read TGTGCCAGCAGCTTAGTCCAGGGAGCTAACTATGGCTACACCTTC.

The chain recombines TRBV7-4 with TRBJ2-7; 10 nucleotides line up with TRBD2. The CDR3 extends over 17 amino acids. J lost 5 bases, V lost 1 base, and 11 bases had no gene match. Per germline, CDR1 SGHVT and CDR2 SQSDAQ. CDR3 loop: CASSLEPSGGANHEQYF. CDR3 coding DNA: TGTGCCAGCAGCTTAGAGCCCAGCGGGGGGGCGAACCACGAGCAGTACTTC. The variable domain in full, completed from reference TRBV7-4 and TRBJ2-7, reads GAGVSQSPRYKVAKRGRDVALRCDSISGHVTLYWYRQTLGQGSEVLTYSQSDAQRDKSGRPSGRFSAERPERSVSTLKIQRTEQGDSAVYLCASSLEPSGGANHEQYFGPGTRLTVT.

The V gene is TRBV2, the J gene TRBJ2-3; TRBD2 matches 7 bases. CDR1 is SNHLY and CDR2 is FYNNEI in the germline V gene. Trimming at V came to 3 bases and at J to 2 bases, leaving 5 bases not matched to a gene. CDR3 length: 15 residues. DNA for the CDR3: TGTGCCAGCAGTGAGGGAGCGGGGCCCACAGATACGCAGTATTTT. It encodes CASSEGAGPTDTQYF.

The J gene is TRBJ2-5, the V gene TRBV6-1, with 10 positions matching TRBD2. The CDR3 has 15 amino acids. The trim removed 4 bases at V and 5 bases at J, leaving 7 bases unmatched. The germline CDR1 and CDR2 sequences are MNHNS and SASEGT. CDR3 residues: CASSVVAGGLETQYF. In nucleotides, the CDR3 is TGTGCCAGCAGTGTCGTAGCGGGAGGTTTGGAGACCCAGTACTTC.

The chain has TRBV27 and TRBJ1-2; a weak D match, TRBD1 (5 bases). Trimming cost V 2 bases and J 2 bases, with 6 bases left between them. This CDR3 is 13 amino acids long. Germline CDR1 and CDR2: MNHEY and SMNVEV (reference sequence). The CDR3 sequence is CASSLRGNYGYTF. Here the CDR3 DNA reads TGTGCCAGCAGTTTAAGGGGAAACTATGGCTACACCTTC.

This rearrangement joins TRBV19 to TRBJ2-7; TRBD1 matches at 7 bases. CDR3 size: 14 residues. Germline trimming cut 4 bases from V and 2 bases from J; bases unmatched to any gene: 5. Germline V gives CDR1 LNHDA, CDR2 SQIVND (reference sequence). The CDR3 spells CASSTTGTTYEQYF. The CDR3 coding sequence is TGTGCCAGTAGTACGACAGGGACGACCTACGAGCAGTACTTC.

J is TRBJ2-1 and V is TRBV10-3, with TRBD2 identical over 7 bases. V was clipped by 10 bases and J by 2 bases; unmatched bases: 8. CDR3 length: 14 amino acids. Germline lookup yields CDR1 ENHRY and CDR2 SYGVKD. CDR3 nucleotide sequence: TGTGCCACCAACCAGGCGGGAGCCTACAATGAGCAGTTCTTC. Translated: CATNQAGAYNEQFF.

The gene calls are TRBV28 and TRBJ1-1, with 7 bases lining up with TRBD1. This CDR3 is built from 15 residues. Per the germline V gene, CDR1 is MDHEN and CDR2 is SYDVKM. Unmatched junction bases numbered 10, after V lost 5 bases and J lost 4 bases. CDR3 coding DNA: TGTGCCAGCAGTACGTATCAGGGGGGAGGCACTGAAGCTTTCTTT. This encodes CASSTYQGGGTEAFF. The whole variable domain, filled in from reference TRBV28 and TRBJ1-1, reads DVKVTQSSRYLVKRTGEKVFLECVQDMDHENMFWYRQDPGLGLRLIYFSYDVKMKEKGDIPEGYSVSREKKERFSLILESASTNQTSMYLCASSTYQGGGTEAFFGQGTRLTVV.